Included here is one TCR beta chain sequence, with context. In the study's own analysis: From reference gene primer amplification, estimates of nucleated cell counts were derived. Assay: immunoSEQ multiplex PCR; the TCRdb copy retains only in-frame clones and omits some. That table gives V, J and clone size, and the DNA gave D and trimming. In the table there are 50,000 to 80,000 clones, around 90% of which are singletons. The sample belongs to a study of blood T cell repertoires in COVID-19. The overall study: The United States, Italy and Spain provided the acute and convalescent COVID-19 samples. The analysed material was cDNA or gDNA that came from T cells, B-cell-depleted T cells, or PBMCs.

V lost 0 bases and J lost 4; bases outside the gene matches: 6. The CDR3 runs to 18 residues. From germline, CDR1 is MGHRA and CDR2 YSYEKL. Source material: peripheral blood. This sequence originates from a woman older than 75 with active COVID-19. This sequence joins TRBV4-1 and TRBJ2-2; 12 bases align to TRBD1. CDR3 residues: CASSQDLGQGAGTGELFF. The CDR3 DNA reads as TGCGCCAGCAGCCAAGATTTGGGACAGGGGGCCGGCACCGGGGAGCTGTTTTTT.